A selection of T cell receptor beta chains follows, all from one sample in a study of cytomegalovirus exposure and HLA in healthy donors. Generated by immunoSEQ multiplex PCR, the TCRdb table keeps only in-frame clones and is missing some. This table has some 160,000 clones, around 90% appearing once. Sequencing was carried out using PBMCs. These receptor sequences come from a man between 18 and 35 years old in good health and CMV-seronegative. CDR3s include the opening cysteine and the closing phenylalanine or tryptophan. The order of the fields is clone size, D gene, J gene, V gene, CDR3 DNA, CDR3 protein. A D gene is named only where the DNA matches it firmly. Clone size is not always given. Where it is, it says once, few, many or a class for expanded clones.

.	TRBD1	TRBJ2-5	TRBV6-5	TGTGCCAGCAGCTCAGGACAGGGCGAAGAGACCCAGTACTTC	CASSSGQGEETQYF
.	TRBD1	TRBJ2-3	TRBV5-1	TGCGCCAGCAGCGAACCCGACAGGGTAGATACGCAGTATTTT	CASSEPDRVDTQYF
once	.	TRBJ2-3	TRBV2	TGTGCCAGCAGTGCGACAGATACGCAGTATTTT	CASSATDTQYF
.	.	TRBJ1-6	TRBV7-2	TGTGCCAGCAGCTCGCGGGTCGGAAATTCACCCCTCCACTTT	CASSSRVGNSPLHF
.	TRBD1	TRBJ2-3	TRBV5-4	TGTGCCAGCAGCTTGGCAGGACAGGGGGCAGATACGCAGTATTTT	CASSLAGQGADTQYF
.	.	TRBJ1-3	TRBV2	TGTGCCAGCCTCGGGGGTACCGGAAACACCATATATTTT	CASLGGTGNTIYF
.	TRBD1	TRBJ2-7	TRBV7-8	TGTGCCAGCAGCTCATATAACCGGGACAGGGCGTGG	CASSSYNRDRAW
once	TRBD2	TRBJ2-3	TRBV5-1	TGCGCCAGCAGCTTGGCCCTTAGCGGGGGAACCTTCACAGATACGCAGTATTTT	CASSLALSGGTFTDTQYF
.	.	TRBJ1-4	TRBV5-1	TGCGCCAGCAGCCTCCCCGAGGGCCGTGGCGAAAAACTGTTTTTT	CASSLPEGRGEKLFF
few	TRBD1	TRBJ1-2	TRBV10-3	TGTGCCATCAGCAGGGACAGGGGAAACTATGGCTACACCTTC	CAISRDRGNYGYTF
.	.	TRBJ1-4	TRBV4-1	TGCGCCAGCAGCCAAGAGGTTGGGGCGCTGGGCTCGAGGCTGTTTTTT	CASSQEVGALGSRLFF
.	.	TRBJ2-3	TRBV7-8	TGTGCCAGCAGCTTATCGACAGATACGCAGTATTTT	CASSLSTDTQYF
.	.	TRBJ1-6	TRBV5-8	TGTGCCAGCAGCTTGGGACGGGGTTCACCCCTCCACTTT	CASSLGRGSPLHF
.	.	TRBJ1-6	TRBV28	TGTGCCAGCAGTCCTTTCATGCGACCCCTCCACTTT	CASSPFMRPLHF
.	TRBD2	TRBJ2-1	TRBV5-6	TGTGCCAGCAGCTTGAAGACTAGCGGGGGGCCGAATGAGCAGTTCTTC	CASSLKTSGGPNEQFF
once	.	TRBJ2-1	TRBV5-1	TGCGCCAGCAGCTTCCTAGCGACCAATGAGCAGTTCTTC	CASSFLATNEQFF
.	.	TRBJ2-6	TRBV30	TGTGCCTGGCAGATATCTGGGGCCAACGTCCTGACTTTC	CAWQISGANVLTF
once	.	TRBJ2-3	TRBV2	TGTGCCAGCACCGAGGACGGGATCGTGAGCGCAGATACGCAGTATTTT	CASTEDGIVSADTQYF
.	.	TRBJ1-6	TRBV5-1	TGCGCCAGCAGCTTGACAGGAGGGGATTCACCCCTCCACTTT	CASSLTGGDSPLHF
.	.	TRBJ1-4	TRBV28	TGTGCCAGCATCAAAACGCGGGGGGACTGGAATGAAAAACTGTTTTTT	CASIKTRGDWNEKLFF
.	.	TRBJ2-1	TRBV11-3	TGTGCCAGCAGCTTAGAAGGCGGGAAAACCTACAATGAGCAGTTCTTC	CASSLEGGKTYNEQFF
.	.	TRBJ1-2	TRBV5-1	TGCGCCAGCAGCGCCTACAGGCGTGGCTACACCTTC	CASSAYRRGYTF
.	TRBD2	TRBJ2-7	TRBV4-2	TGTGCCAGCAGCCTTCCGACGGGGCGGGAGAGCTCCTACGAGCAGTACTTC	CASSLPTGRESSYEQYF
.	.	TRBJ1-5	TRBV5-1	TGCGCCAGCAGCATCCGGGGAGATAGCAATCAGCCCCAGCATTTT	CASSIRGDSNQPQHF
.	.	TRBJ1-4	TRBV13	TGTGCCAGCAGCTTGAAGCAGGGCAATGAAAAACTGTTTTTT	CASSLKQGNEKLFF
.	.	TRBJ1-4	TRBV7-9	TGTGCCAGCAGCTTAAACACAGCCCGAAATGAAAAACTGTTTTTT	CASSLNTARNEKLFF
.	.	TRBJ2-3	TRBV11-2	TGTGCCAGCAGCTTAGCTATCACAGATACGCAGTATTTT	CASSLAITDTQYF
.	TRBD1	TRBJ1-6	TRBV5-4	TGTGCCAGCAGCTCGCCGACAGGGCGTAATTCACCCCTCCACTTT	CASSSPTGRNSPLHF
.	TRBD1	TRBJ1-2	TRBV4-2	TGTGCCAGCAGCCAAGGCCTGACAGGGGAGGGCTATGGCTACACCTTC	CASSQGLTGEGYGYTF
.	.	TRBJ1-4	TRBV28	TGTGCCAGCAGTTTAGAAGTAGCATCTAATGAAAAACTGTTTTTT	CASSLEVASNEKLFF
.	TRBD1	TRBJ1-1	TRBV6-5	TGTGCCAGCAGTTACGTCCGGGCAGGGGGGAACACTGAAGCTTTCTTT	CASSYVRAGGNTEAFF
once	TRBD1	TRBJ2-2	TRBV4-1	TGCGCCAGCAGCCACTTCACCCGACAGGGGCCCAACACCGGGGAGCTGTTTTTT	CASSHFTRQGPNTGELFF
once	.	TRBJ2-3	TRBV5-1	TGCGCCAGCAGCGGCGAGGGAGGTGGGACAGATACGCAGTATTTT	CASSGEGGGTDTQYF
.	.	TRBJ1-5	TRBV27	TGTGCCAGCAGTCTGACTTTCAATCAGCCCCAGCATTTT	CASSLTFNQPQHF
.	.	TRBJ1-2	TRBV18	TGTGCCAGCTCACCAGAGGGGGGGTCCGGCTACACCTTC	CASSPEGGSGYTF
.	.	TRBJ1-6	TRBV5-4	TGTGCCAGCAGCTTGCAGGGGTCGAATTCACCCCTCCACTTT	CASSLQGSNSPLHF
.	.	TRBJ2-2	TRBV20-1	TGCAGTGCTATTGGAGACGGGGAGCTGTTTTTT	CSAIGDGELFF
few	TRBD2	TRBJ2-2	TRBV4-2	TGTGCCAGCAGCCAAGTTTTCGCGGGAGGGAACACCGGGGAGCTGTTTTTT	CASSQVFAGGNTGELFF
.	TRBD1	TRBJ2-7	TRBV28	TGTGCCAGCACTACTTACGGCGGAGAGGGACAGAGAATCTACGAGCAGTACTTC	CASTTYGGEGQRIYEQYF
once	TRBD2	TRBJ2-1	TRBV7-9	TGTGCCCTCCATCTGCCGGGAGGGGTTTGGGATGAGCAGTTCTTC	CALHLPGGVWDEQFF
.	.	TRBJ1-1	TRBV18	TGTGCCAGCTCACCACCGGGCGGGGGGAACACTGAAGCTTTCTTT	CASSPPGGGNTEAFF
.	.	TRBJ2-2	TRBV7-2	TGTGCCAGCAGCTTGCTCCCTCCGGGTAACACCGGGGAGCTGTTTTTT	CASSLLPPGNTGELFF
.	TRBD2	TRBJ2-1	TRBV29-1	TGCAGCGGTGGGACTAGCGGGAGGAATGAGCAGTTCTTC	CSGGTSGRNEQFF
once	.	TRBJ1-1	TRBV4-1	TGCGCCAGCAGCCTAATAGCGGGGCAGGGGAGATACATGAACACTGAAGCTTTCTTT	CASSLIAGQGRYMNTEAFF
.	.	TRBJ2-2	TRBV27	TGTGCCAGCAGTTTGTCGCGAACCGGGGAGCTGTTTTTT	CASSLSRTGELFF
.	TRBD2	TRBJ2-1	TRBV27	TGTGCCAGCAGTGTATTGCGGACTAGAGATAACAATGAGCAGTTCTTC	CASSVLRTRDNNEQFF
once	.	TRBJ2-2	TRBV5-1	TGCGCCAGCAGCTCCGACAGGTTAGGAAACACCGGGGAGCTGTTTTTT	CASSSDRLGNTGELFF
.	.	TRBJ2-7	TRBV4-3	TGCGCCAGCAGCCAAGATCAGGGAGGATACGAGCAGTACTTC	CASSQDQGGYEQYF
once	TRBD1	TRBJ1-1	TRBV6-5	TGTGCCAGCAGTTCCCACCGACAGGGGAGGAGGACTGAAGCTTTCTTT	CASSSHRQGRRTEAFF
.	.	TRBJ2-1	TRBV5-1	TGCGCCAGCAACCTCGACAGCTCCTACAATGAGCAGTTCTTC	CASNLDSSYNEQFF
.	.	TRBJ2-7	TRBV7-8	TGTGCCAGCAGCTTAGCTTCCACAGAGAGCTCCTACGAGCAGTACTTC	CASSLASTESSYEQYF
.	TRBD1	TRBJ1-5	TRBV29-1	TGCAGCGTCCAGACAGGGGGCAACAATCAGCCCCAGCATTTT	CSVQTGGNNQPQHF
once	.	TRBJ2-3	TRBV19	TGTGCCTGCGATAGGGGCGGCACAGACCCCACAGATACGCAGTATTTT	CACDRGGTDPTDTQYF
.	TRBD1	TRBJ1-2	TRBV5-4	TGTGCCAGCAGCCGGGAGACAGGGACCCACTATGGCTACACCTTC	CASSRETGTHYGYTF
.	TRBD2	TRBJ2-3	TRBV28	TGTGCCAGCAGACCCGGGGGACTAAGGGGAGATACGCAGTATTTT	CASRPGGLRGDTQYF
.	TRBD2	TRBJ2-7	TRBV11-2	TGTGCCAGCAGCTTAGTTCGCGGGAGGGCTCGCTACGAGCAGTACTTC	CASSLVRGRARYEQYF
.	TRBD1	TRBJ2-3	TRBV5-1	TGCGCCAGCAGCAACGGACAGGGGGCAAGGATTCGGACAGATACGCAGTATTTT	CASSNGQGARIRTDTQYF
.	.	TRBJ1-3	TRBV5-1	TGCGCCAGCAGCCCTTTGGGACATGCTTTCTCTGGAAACACCATATATTTT	CASSPLGHAFSGNTIYF
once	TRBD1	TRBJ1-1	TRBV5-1	TGCGCCAGCAGCTTGAAGGGGTTGGACAGGGGATGGCGTTGGGCTGAAGCTTTCTTT	CASSLKGLDRGWRWAEAFF
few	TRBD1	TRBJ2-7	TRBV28	TGTGCCAGCAGTTTGGGACAGGTCAGCGAGCAGTACTTC	CASSLGQVSEQYF